This TCR beta chain was sequenced in a study of blood T cell repertoires in COVID-19. Across the whole study: T cells, B-cell-depleted T cells, or PBMCs supplied cDNA or gDNA.

Germline CDR1 reads KGHSH; CDR2 reads LQKENI. Trimming removed 6 bases from V and 11 bases from J, with 14 bases in between. The CDR3 loop spans 12 amino acids. How the authors handled the data: Scientists estimated how many nucleated cells there were by amplifying reference gene primers. Data came from immunoSEQ multiplex PCR; TCRdb stores just in-frame clones and leaves some out. V and J calls and clone size are copied from that table; D and trimming were computed from the DNA. Found here are about 48,000 clones, roughly 89% of them singletons; the top ten hold about 27%. This sequence joins TRBV18 and TRBJ2-4; TRBD2 might be the D (5 bases). Material for sequencing was peripheral blood. This receptor was taken from a woman aged 80 or older with acute or convalescent COVID-19. The DNA of the CDR3 is TGTGCCAGCTCCCGGACTGGTGGGGTTCAGTACTTC. It translates to CASSRTGGVQYF.